Here is one T cell receptor (beta chain) with its context. Antigen specificity is unknown. These data are taken from a study of T-cell memory formation after mild COVID-19. With constant-segment primers, 5'RACE yielded cDNA libraries of TCR alpha and TCR beta that carried sample barcodes and UMIs. TCRdb analysed the 5' RACE reads with MiXCR anew, one entry per CDR3 protein. The sample has 250,000 to 350,000 distinct CDR3 sequences, over 11% seen once. Broader study findings: Among contracting clones, CD4+ were mainly CM/EM and CD8+ enriched in EMRA. Pre-infection memory held some responding clones, suggesting pre-existing cross-reactive T cells responded. Clones contracting day 15 to 85 were balanced CD4/CD8; later expanders leaned CD4+.

The CDR3 length is 14 residues. Germline V gene sequence: CDR1 SGHRS, CDR2 YFSETQ. V was cut by 0 bases and J by 6 bases, with 11 bases left in between. This TCR derives from a young man who had mild COVID-19 (a few samples of this study predate the infection). Cell type and time point are not known. This rearrangement joins TRBV5-1 to TRBJ2-3; tentative D call: TRBD1 (6 bases). Input material: PBMCs or a T cell subset sorted from them (not recorded which). CDR3 coding DNA: TGCGCCAGCAGCTTGGGTAGGGGGAACGATACGCAGTATTTT. Translating gives CASSLGRGNDTQYF.